Each of the 12 T cell receptor beta chains below was sequenced from the same sample in a study of identical twins. One entry per CDR3 protein, called by TCRdb with MiXCR from the 5' RACE reads. The data show approximately 550,000 distinct CDR3 sequences, about a fifth seen once. The data also belong to a second study, concerning yellow fever vaccine responses in identical twins.

Sequencing input: CD4+ T cells sorted from blood. The receptors shown here come from a woman aged 18 to 35 in good health.

The rearrangement links TRBV25-1 to TRBJ2-4, with D unclear. V lost 3 bases, J lost 5 bases, and 11 bases lay in between. This CDR3 has 14 amino acids. The germline V gene has CDR1 MGHDK and CDR2 SYGVNS. CDR3: CASSERLGENIQYF. The CDR3 nucleotides read TGTGCCAGCAGTGAGCGGCTAGGCGAAAACATTCAGTACTTC.

This clonotype was found a few times. The chain employs TRBV12-3 or TRBV12-4 and TRBJ2-7; 11 positions agree with TRBD2. The CDR3 length is 15 residues. Trimming cost V 2 bases and J 2 bases; bases outside gene matches: 2. This CDR3 is CASSLRLAGTYEQYF. The CDR3 bases are TGTGCCAGCAGTTTACGACTAGCGGGAACCTACGAGCAGTACTTC.

The CDR3 DNA reads as TGTGCCAGCAGTTATTCCAAATATAGCAATCAGCCCCAGCATTTT. It encodes CASSYSKYSNQPQHF. The rearrangement uses TRBV6-9 and TRBJ1-5; D not certain. The CDR3 is 15 residues long. With 0 bases removed from V and 0 bases from J, the gap between germline ends came to 6 bases. Germline CDR1 is MNHGY and CDR2 is SVAAGI.

The chain joins TRBV12-3 or TRBV12-4 to TRBJ2-6; D might be TRBD1 or TRBD2, each matching 5 bases. The CDR3 sequence is 15 residues long. Trimming cost V 5 bases and J 4 bases, with 12 bases left between them. CDR3 sequence: CASSRDPTGANVLTF. The CDR3 DNA is TGTGCCAGCAGTCGGGACCCGACAGGGGCCAACGTCCTGACTTTC.

This clonotype was detected a few times. The rearrangement uses TRBV12-3 or TRBV12-4 and TRBJ2-7, with D maybe TRBD1 (6 bases). V shed 6 bases and J shed 5 bases, with 17 bases lying between them. CDR3 size: 14 residues. CDR3 DNA sequence: TGTGCCAGCAGAAGCGGTGGGGGCAGCCACGAGCAGTACTTC. This codes for CASRSGGGSHEQYF.

The chain carries TRBV10-3 and TRBJ2-3; 7 positions agree with TRBD2. J gave up 1 base and V 4 bases, and 5 bases lay outside the gene matches. This CDR3 is built from 15 residues. Germline values: CDR1 ENHRY, CDR2 SYGVKD. As DNA, the CDR3 is TGTGCCATCAGTGTGACTAGCACCGGCACAGATACGCAGTATTTT. This sequence encodes CAISVTSTGTDTQYF.

This clonotype showed up just a few times. V and J are TRBV3-1 and TRBJ2-7; 9 nucleotides match TRBD2. The junction had 15 bases not matched to a gene; V was cut back by 3 bases and J by 6 bases. This CDR3 contains 17 residues. The germline CDR1 and CDR2 sequences are LGHDT and YNNKEL (reference sequence). CDR3 nucleotides: TGTGCCAGCAGCCATTTCATCCCGGGACTAGCCCTCTCCGAGCAGTACTTC. This codes for CASSHFIPGLALSEQYF.

This clonotype was seen at least ten times. CDR3 DNA sequence: TGTGCCAGCAGTTACTCGGAGCGGACTACCATGTCGTCGCAGTTCTTC. Amino acids: CASSYSERTTMSSQFF. V gene TRBV6-5 combines with J gene TRBJ2-1; TRBD2 is a possible D gene (6 bases). Deletions cut 0 bases from V and 12 bases from J, with 21 bases between. This CDR3 comprises 16 residues. CDR1 MNHEY and CDR2 SVGAGI come from the germline V gene.

This chain connects TRBV20-1 to TRBJ2-1; D not certain. The germline V gene has CDR1 DFQATT and CDR2 SNEGSKA (reference sequence). The CDR3 runs to 16 residues. V shed 3 bases and J shed 2 bases, with 17 bases lying between them. This CDR3 reads CSASAPSRSTYNEQFF. The CDR3 DNA reads TGCAGTGCTAGTGCCCCCTCACGTTCCACCTACAATGAGCAGTTCTTC.

This clonotype showed up just a few times. This chain links TRBV7-9 with TRBJ2-5; 7 positions match TRBD2. Germline V lookup: CDR1 SEHNR, CDR2 FQNEAQ (reference sequence). The V segment lost 0 bases and the J segment 5 bases; nucleotides outside the gene matches: 6. The CDR3 has 15 residues. The CDR3 nucleotides read TGTGCCAGCAGCTTAGCCTTGACTAGCCGGGAGACCCAGTACTTC. Protein: CASSLALTSRETQYF.

This clonotype was seen a few times. This rearrangement joins TRBV12-3 or TRBV12-4 to TRBJ2-1; 12 nucleotides agree with TRBD2. The length of the CDR3 is 18 residues. With 5 bases clipped from V and 0 bases from J, the junction kept 8 bases outside the gene matches. The CDR3 region is CASSPLAGGKLSYNEQFF. The CDR3 DNA reads as TGTGCCAGCAGTCCACTAGCGGGAGGCAAACTCTCCTACAATGAGCAGTTCTTC.

The CDR3 is CASSSPDSSSYEQYF. CDR3 DNA sequence: TGTGCCAGCAGTTCCCCGGACAGCAGCTCCTACGAGCAGTACTTC. The genes are TRBV28 and TRBJ2-7, with a weak D call TRBD1 (6 bases). With 4 bases removed from V and 0 bases from J, the gap between germline ends came to 13 bases. This CDR3 is 15 amino acids long. Germline V gives CDR1 MDHEN, CDR2 SYDVKM.